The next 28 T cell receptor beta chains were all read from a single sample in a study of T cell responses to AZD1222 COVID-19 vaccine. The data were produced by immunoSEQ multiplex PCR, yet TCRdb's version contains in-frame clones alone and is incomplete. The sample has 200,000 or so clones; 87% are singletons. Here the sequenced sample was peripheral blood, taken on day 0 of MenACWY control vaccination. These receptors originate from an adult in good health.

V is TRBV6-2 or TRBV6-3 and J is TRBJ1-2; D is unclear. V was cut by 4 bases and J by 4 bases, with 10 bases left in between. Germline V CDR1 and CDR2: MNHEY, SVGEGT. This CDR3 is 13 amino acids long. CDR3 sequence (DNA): TGTGCCAGCAGTTTTGGGCCCGGCTATGGCTACACCTTC. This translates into CASSFGPGYGYTF.

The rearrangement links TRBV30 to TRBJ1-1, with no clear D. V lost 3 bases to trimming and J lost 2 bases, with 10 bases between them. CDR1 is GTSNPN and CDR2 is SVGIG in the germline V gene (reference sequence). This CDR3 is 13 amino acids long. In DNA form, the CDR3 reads TGTGCCTGGAGCGGGCAGTTAAACACTGAAGCTTTCTTT. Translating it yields CAWSGQLNTEAFF.

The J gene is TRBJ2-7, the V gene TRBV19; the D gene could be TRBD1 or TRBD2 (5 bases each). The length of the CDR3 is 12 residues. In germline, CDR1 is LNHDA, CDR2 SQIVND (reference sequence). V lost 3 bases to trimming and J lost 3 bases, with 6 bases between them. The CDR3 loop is CASSMGDYEQYF. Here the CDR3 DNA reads TGTGCCAGTAGTATGGGGGACTACGAGCAGTACTTC.

CDR3 DNA: TGTGCCAGCAGTTCCCGACAGGGCCATGGCTACACCTTC. This sequence encodes CASSSRQGHGYTF. V is TRBV12-3 or TRBV12-4 and J is TRBJ1-2, with TRBD1 matching over 7 bases. The V and J ends lost 4 bases and 6 bases, in that order; junction bases with no gene match: 5. The CDR3 has 13 amino acids.

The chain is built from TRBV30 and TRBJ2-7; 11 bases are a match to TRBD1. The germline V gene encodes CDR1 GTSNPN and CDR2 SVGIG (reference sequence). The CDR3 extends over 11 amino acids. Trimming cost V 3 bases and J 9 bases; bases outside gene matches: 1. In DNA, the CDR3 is TGTGCCTGGAGGGGACAGGGGGTGCAGTACTTC. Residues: CAWRGQGVQYF.

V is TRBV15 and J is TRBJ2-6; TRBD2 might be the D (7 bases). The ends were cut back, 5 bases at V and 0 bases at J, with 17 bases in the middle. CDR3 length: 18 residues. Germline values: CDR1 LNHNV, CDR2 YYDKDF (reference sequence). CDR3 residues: CATSGWGGLSSGANVLTF. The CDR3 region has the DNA TGTGCCACCAGCGGGTGGGGGGGCCTAAGCTCTGGGGCCAACGTCCTGACTTTC.

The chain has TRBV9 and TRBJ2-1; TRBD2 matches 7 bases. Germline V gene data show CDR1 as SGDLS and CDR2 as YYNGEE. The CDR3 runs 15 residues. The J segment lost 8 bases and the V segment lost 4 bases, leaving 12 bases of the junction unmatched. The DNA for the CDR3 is TGTGCCAGCAGCCTTACGGGCGGGGGAATAGATGAGCAGTTCTTC. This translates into CASSLTGGGIDEQFF. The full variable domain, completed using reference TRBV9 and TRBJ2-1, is DSGVTQTPKHLITATGQRVTLRCSPRSGDLSVYWYQQSLDQGLQFLIQYYNGEERAKGNILERFSAQQFPDLHSELNLSSLELGDSALYFCASSLTGGGIDEQFFGPGTRLTVL.

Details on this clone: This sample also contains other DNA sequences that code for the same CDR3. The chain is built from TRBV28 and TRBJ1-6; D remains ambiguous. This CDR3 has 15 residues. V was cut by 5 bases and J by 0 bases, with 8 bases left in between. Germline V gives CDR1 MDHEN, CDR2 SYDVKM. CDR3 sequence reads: CASSRSSSYNSPLHF. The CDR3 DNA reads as TGTGCCAGCAGTAGGTCGAGCTCCTATAATTCACCCCTCCACTTT.

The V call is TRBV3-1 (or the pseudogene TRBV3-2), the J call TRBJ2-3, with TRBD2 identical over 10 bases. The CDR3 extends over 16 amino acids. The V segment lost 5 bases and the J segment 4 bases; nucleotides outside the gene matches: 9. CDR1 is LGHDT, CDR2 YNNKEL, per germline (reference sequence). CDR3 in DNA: TGTGCCAGCAGCTCGATGCGACTAGCGGGCGCAGATACGCAGTATTTT. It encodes CASSSMRLAGADTQYF.

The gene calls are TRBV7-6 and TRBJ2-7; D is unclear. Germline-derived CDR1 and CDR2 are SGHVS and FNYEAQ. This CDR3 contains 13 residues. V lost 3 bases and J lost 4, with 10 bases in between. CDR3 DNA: TGTGCCAGCAGCTTGGCCGAGGCTTACGAGCAGTACTTC. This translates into CASSLAEAYEQYF.

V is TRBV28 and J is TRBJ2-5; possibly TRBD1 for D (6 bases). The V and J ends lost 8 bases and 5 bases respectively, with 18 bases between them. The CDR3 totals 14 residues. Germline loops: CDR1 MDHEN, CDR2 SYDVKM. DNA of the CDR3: TGTGCCAGCTATGAGGCAGGGGTTCCGGAGACCCAGTACTTC. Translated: CASYEAGVPETQYF.

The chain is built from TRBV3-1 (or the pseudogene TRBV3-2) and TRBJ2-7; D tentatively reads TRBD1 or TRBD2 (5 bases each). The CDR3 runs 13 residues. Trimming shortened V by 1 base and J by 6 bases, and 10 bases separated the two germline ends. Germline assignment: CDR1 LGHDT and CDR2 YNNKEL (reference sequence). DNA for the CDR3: TGTGCCAGCAGCCAAGCCGGGACGTCCGAGCAGTACTTC. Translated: CASSQAGTSEQYF.

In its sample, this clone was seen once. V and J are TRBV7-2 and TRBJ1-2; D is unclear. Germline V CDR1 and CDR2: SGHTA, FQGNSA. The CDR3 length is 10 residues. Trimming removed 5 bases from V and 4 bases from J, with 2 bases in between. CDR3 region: CASSAYGYTF. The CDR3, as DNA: TGTGCCAGCAGCGCCTATGGCTACACCTTC.

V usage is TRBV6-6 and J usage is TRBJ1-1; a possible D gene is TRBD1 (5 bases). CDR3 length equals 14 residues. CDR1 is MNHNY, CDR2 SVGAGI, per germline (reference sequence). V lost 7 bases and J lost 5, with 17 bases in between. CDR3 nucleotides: TGTGCCAGCACCCCTGACAGCCGAGGGACTGAAGCTTTCTTT. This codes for CASTPDSRGTEAFF.

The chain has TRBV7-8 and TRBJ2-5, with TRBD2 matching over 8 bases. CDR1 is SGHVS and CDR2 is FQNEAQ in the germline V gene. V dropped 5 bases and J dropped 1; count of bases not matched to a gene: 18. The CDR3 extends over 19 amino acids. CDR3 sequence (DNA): TGTGCCAGCAGCCAACGTAACGGGAGGGAGGGGGGTGGCCAAGAGACCCAGTACTTC. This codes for CASSQRNGREGGGQETQYF. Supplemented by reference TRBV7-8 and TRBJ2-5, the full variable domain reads GAGVSQSPRYKVAKRGQDVALRCDPISGHVSLFWYQQALGQGPEFLTYFQNEAQLDKSGLPSDRFFAERPEGSVSTLKIQRTQQEDSAVYLCASSQRNGREGGGQETQYFGPGTRLLVL.

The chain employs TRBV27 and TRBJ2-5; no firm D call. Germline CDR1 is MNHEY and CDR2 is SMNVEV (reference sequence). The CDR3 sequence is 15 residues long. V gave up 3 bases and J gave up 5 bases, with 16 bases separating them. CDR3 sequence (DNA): TGTGCCAGCAGTTTCTCCCGGCCACGGCAGGAGACCCAGTACTTC. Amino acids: CASSFSRPRQETQYF.

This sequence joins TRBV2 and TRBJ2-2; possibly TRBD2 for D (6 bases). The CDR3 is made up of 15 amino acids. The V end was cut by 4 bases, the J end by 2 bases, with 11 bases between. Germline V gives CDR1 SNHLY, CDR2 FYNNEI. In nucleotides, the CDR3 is TGTGCCAGCAGTGCGGAGGGTCGAAACACCGGGGAGCTGTTTTTT. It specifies CASSAEGRNTGELFF.

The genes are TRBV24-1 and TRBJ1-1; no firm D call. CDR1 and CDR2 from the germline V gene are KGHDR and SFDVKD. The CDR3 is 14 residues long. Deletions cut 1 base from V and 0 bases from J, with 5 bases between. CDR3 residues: CATSDFWVNTEAFF. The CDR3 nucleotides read TGTGCCACCAGTGATTTCTGGGTGAACACTGAAGCTTTCTTT.

DNA of the CDR3: TGTGCCAGCAGCCTCAGGGGGCAAGGCAATCAGCCCCAGCATTTT. Protein sequence: CASSLRGQGNQPQHF. J is TRBJ1-5 and V is TRBV27; 8 nucleotides agree with TRBD1. Germline CDR1 is MNHEY and CDR2 is SMNVEV (reference sequence). The J segment lost 2 bases and the V segment lost 6 bases, leaving 6 bases of the junction unmatched. The CDR3 contains 15 residues.

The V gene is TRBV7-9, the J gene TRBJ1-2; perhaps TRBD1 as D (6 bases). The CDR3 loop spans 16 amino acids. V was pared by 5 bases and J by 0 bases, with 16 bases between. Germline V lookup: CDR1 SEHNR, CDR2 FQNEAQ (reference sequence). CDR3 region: CASSPIQGIANYGYTF. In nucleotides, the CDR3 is TGTGCCAGCAGCCCCATACAGGGCATAGCTAACTATGGCTACACCTTC.

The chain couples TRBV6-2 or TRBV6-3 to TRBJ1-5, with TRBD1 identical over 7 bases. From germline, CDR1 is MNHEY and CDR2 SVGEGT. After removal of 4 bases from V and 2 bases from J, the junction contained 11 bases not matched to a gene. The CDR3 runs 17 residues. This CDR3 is CASSSRQGLGGNQPQHF. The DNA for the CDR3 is TGTGCCAGCAGTTCTCGACAGGGCCTTGGGGGCAATCAGCCCCAGCATTTT.

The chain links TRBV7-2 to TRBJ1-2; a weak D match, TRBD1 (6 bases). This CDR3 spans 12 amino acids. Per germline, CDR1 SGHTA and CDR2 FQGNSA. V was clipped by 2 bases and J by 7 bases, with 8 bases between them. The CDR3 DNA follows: TGTGCCAGCAGCTTAACAGGGTTTGGCTACACCTTC. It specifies CASSLTGFGYTF. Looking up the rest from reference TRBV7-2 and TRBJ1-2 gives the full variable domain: GAGVSQSPSNKVTEKGKDVELRCDPISGHTALYWYRQSLGQGLEFLIYFQGNSAPDKSGLPSDRFSAERTGGSVSTLTIQRTQQEDSAVYLCASSLTGFGYTFGSGTRLTVV.

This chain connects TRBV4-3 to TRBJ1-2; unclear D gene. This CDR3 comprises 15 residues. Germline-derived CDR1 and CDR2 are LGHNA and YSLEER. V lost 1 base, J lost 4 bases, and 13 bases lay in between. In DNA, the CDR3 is TGCGCCAGCAGCCAAGCTAGGGCCGCGCCCTATGGCTACACCTTC. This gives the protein CASSQARAAPYGYTF.

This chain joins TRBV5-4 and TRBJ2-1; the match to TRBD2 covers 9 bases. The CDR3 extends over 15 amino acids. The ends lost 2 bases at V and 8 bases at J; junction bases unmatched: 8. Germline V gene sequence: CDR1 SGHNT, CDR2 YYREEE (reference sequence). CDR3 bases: TGTGCCAGCAGCTTTAGCGGGAGAACCGAAGATGAGCAGTTCTTC. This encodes CASSFSGRTEDEQFF. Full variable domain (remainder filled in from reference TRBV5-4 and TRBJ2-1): ETGVTQSPTHLIKTRGQQVTLRCSSQSGHNTVSWYQQALGQGPQFIFQYYREEENGRGNFPPRFSGLQFPNYSSELNVNALELDDSALYLCASSFSGRTEDEQFFGPGTRLTVL.

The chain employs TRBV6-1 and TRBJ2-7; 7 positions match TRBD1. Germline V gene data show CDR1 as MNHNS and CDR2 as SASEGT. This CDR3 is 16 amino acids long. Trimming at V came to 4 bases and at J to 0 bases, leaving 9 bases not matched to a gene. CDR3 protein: CASSGQRQGSSYEQYF. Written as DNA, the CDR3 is TGTGCCAGCAGTGGCCAGCGACAGGGAAGCTCCTACGAGCAGTACTTC.

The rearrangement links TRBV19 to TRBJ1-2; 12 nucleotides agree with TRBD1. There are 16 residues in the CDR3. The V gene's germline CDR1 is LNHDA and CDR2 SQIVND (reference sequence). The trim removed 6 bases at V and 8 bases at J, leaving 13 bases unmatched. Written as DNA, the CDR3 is TGTGCCAGTAGCCGCCCGGGACAGGGGGCGATATACGGCTACACCTTC. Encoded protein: CASSRPGQGAIYGYTF.

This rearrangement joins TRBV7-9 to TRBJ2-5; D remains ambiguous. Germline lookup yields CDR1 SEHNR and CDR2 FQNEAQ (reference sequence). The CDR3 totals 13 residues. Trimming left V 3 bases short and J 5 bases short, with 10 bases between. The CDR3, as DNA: TGTGCCAGCAGCTTGTCAGGCGGTGAGACCCAGTACTTC. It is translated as CASSLSGGETQYF.

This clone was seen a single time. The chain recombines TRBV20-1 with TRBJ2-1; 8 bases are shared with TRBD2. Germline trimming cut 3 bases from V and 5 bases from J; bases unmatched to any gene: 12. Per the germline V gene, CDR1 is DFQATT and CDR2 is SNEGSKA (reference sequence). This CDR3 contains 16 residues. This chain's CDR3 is CSASSASGSGDNEQFF. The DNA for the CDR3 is TGCAGTGCTAGTTCGGCCAGCGGGAGCGGTGACAATGAGCAGTTCTTC.